These 13 T cell receptor beta chains were all obtained from the same sample, sequenced in a study of T cells after yellow fever vaccination. A single record per CDR3 protein comes from TCRdb applying MiXCR to the 5' RACE reads. In the table there are more than 200,000 distinct CDR3 sequences, roughly 3.7% of which are singletons. Sequencing used PBMCs, obtained 15 days after the yellow fever booster vaccination. All receptors derive from a man aged 18 to 30 who received the YFV17D yellow fever vaccine.

This clonotype was recorded many times. The chain combines TRBV10-3 with TRBJ2-3, with 8 bases lining up with TRBD2. CDR3 length: 15 amino acids. The germline CDR1 and CDR2 sequences are ENHRY and SYGVKD. V gave up 5 bases and J gave up 2 bases; unmatched junction bases: 6. The CDR3 sequence is CAISRGSGATDTQYF. CDR3 in DNA: TGTGCCATCAGTAGGGGTAGCGGGGCCACAGATACGCAGTATTTT.

This clonotype was detected ten times or more. J is TRBJ1-1 and V is TRBV29-1, with D unresolved. V lost 7 bases, J lost 5 bases, and 20 bases lay in between. Germline lookup yields CDR1 SQVTM and CDR2 ANQGSEA. This CDR3 has 14 amino acids. The CDR3 is CSGGEGRLSTEAFF. In DNA form, the CDR3 reads TGCAGCGGTGGAGAGGGTAGGTTGAGTACTGAAGCTTTCTTT.

This clonotype was seen at least ten times. The rearrangement uses TRBV24-1 and TRBJ2-1; D ambiguous. CDR3 length: 16 residues. Germline-derived CDR1 and CDR2 are KGHDR and SFDVKD. V lost 0 bases and J 5 bases, leaving 13 bases between the germline ends. The CDR3: CATSDLTGSQNNEQFF. CDR3 DNA sequence: TGTGCCACCAGTGATTTGACTGGCTCGCAGAACAATGAGCAGTTCTTC.

This clonotype was picked up many times. The chain couples TRBV12-3 or TRBV12-4 to TRBJ1-2; TRBD1 might be the D (6 bases). V was clipped by 8 bases and J by 6 bases, with 16 bases between them. This CDR3 has 13 residues. The CDR3 spells CASRDIHYDGYTF. The DNA for the CDR3 is TGTGCCAGCCGGGACATTCACTATGATGGCTACACCTTC.

As regards this clonotype: Being one base from a much bigger clone, this may be a read error. This is likely a read error, given that the CDR3 carries no conserved phenylalanine or tryptophan at its end. The chain is built from TRBV3-1 and TRBJ2-3; D possibly corresponds to TRBD1 (7 bases). Germline V gene lookup returns CDR1 LGHDT and CDR2 YNNKEL (reference sequence). The CDR3 is 15 residues long. Trimming pared 0 bases from V and 7 bases from J, leaving 14 bases between. CDR3 sequence reads: CASSQDSEGANTQYS. DNA of the CDR3: TGTGCCAGCAGCCAAGATTCGGAGGGGGCGAATACGCAGTATTCT.

Many counts were recorded for this clonotype. The chain uses TRBV7-2 and TRBJ2-5, with D possibly matching TRBD2 (6 bases). The germline gives CDR1 SGHTA, CDR2 FQGNSA. The CDR3 has 14 residues. Between the trimmed V and J ends, which lost 5 bases and 0 bases, there was a span of 10 bases. The CDR3 loop is CASSPRDYQETQYF. The CDR3 DNA follows: TGTGCCAGCAGCCCCCGGGACTACCAAGAGACCCAGTACTTC.

This clonotype showed up many times. CDR3: CASSYSTGLGTEAFF. In DNA, the CDR3 is TGTGCCAGCAGTTACTCGACAGGGTTGGGCACTGAAGCTTTCTTT. The chain combines TRBV6-6 with TRBJ1-1; 7 positions match TRBD1. This CDR3 region has 15 residues. V lost 0 bases to trimming and J lost 4 bases; unmatched junction nucleotides: 5. CDR1 is MNHNY and CDR2 is SVGAGI in the germline V gene (reference sequence).

This clonotype was seen at least ten times. The genes are TRBV20-1 and TRBJ2-6; D is possibly TRBD1 (5 bases). Germline V gene lookup returns CDR1 DFQATT and CDR2 SNEGSKA (reference sequence). The CDR3 sequence is 16 residues long. V was cut by 6 bases and J by 0 bases, with 15 bases left in between. Written as DNA, the CDR3 is TGCAGTGCCAGCCGAACAGGTATCTCTGGGGCCAACGTCCTGACTTTC. It is translated as CSASRTGISGANVLTF.

This clonotype was seen ten or more times. The rearrangement uses TRBV20-1 and TRBJ1-5; D is unresolved. The CDR3 has 15 amino acids. Germline V CDR1 and CDR2: DFQATT, SNEGSKA (reference sequence). Trimming pared 2 bases from V and 2 bases from J, leaving 13 bases between. CDR3 nucleotides: TGCAGTGCTAGACCCGGTAGCAAGGGCAATCAGCCCCAGCATTTT. Its translation is CSARPGSKGNQPQHF.

This clonotype has more than one count but fewer than ten. The chain carries TRBV7-2 and TRBJ2-7; D is possibly TRBD1 (5 bases). Trimming removed 1 base from V and 2 bases from J, with 9 bases in between. In germline, CDR1 is SGHTA, CDR2 FQGNSA. The CDR3 has 14 residues. CDR3 amino acids: CASSLVQGPYEQYV. CDR3 bases: TGTGCCAGCAGCTTAGTCCAGGGTCCCTACGAGCAGTACGTC.

This clonotype was detected ten times or more. The chain links TRBV20-1 to TRBJ1-6; D is unclear. CDR3 length: 14 residues. CDR1 DFQATT and CDR2 SNEGSKA come from the germline V gene (reference sequence). V was trimmed by 1 base and J by 9 bases, leaving 13 bases between them. DNA of the CDR3: TGCAGTGCTAGAGTCGGAGGGTTTCCTTCACCCCTCCACTTT. The encoded protein is CSARVGGFPSPLHF.

This clonotype was counted only a few times. The chain joins TRBV18 to TRBJ2-2; tentative D call: TRBD2 (6 bases). The CDR3 has 14 amino acids. Trimming pared 3 bases from V and 4 bases from J, leaving 9 bases between. Germline loops: CDR1 KGHSH, CDR2 LQKENI. The CDR3 reads CASSPPGLTGELFF. The CDR3 nucleotides are TGTGCCAGCTCACCTCCGGGACTCACCGGGGAGCTGTTTTTT.

This clonotype was counted ten times or more. J is TRBJ2-3 and V is TRBV7-9; D not certain. Germline CDR1 is SEHNR and CDR2 is FQNEAQ (reference sequence). CDR3 length: 14 residues. The V end lost 2 bases, the J end lost 3 bases, and 9 bases lay between the germline ends. CDR3 nucleotides: TGTGCCAGCAGCTTACCGGTGGGAACAGATACGCAGTATTTT. Protein product: CASSLPVGTDTQYF.